The T cell receptor beta chain under discussion was sequenced for a study of PD-1 blockade in mismatch repair-deficient tumors. Study information: Patients had some twelve mismatch repair-deficient cancer types, all previously treated and progressing. Notes on the study in general: Tumor-resident clones, often undetectable pretreatment in blood, expanded then contracted after pembrolizumab.

For this clone: Antigen specificity is unknown.

The germline CDR1 and CDR2 sequences are MNHNY and SVGAGI (reference sequence). The germline V and J ends were trimmed by 5 bases and 5 bases, with 9 bases remaining between them. The CDR3 contains 13 residues. Sequencing was performed with immunoSEQ multiplex PCR; in TCRdb, only in-frame clones are kept and a portion is missing. The data show under 50,000 clones, roughly 77% seen once. Mismatch repair deficiency was confirmed in all patients, by PCR or immunohistochemistry. A few pembrolizumab responders had their TCRs sequenced. This chain joins TRBV6-6 and TRBJ2-2; D is uncertain. This receptor was identified in an adult with mismatch repair-deficient cancer. The sample consisted of peripheral blood, taken 4 weeks after starting pembrolizumab. CDR3: CASSDTFTGELFF. The CDR3 bases are TGTGCCAGCAGTGACACTTTTACCGGGGAGCTGTTTTTT.